The clone carrying this T cell receptor (beta chain) was counted only a few times. The CDR3 contains 14 residues. V gave up 4 bases and J gave up 8 bases, with 15 bases separating them. Germline V gene lookup returns CDR1 SGHRS and CDR2 YFSETQ. Under the authors' procedure: Cell counts per sample came from amplifying reference gene primers. Repertoires were generated with immunoSEQ multiplex PCR, while TCRdb's copy carries only in-frame clones and drops some. Clone size and the V and J calls come from that table; the DNA yielded D and trimming. The table has under 350,000 clones, over 65% seen once. The sample belongs to a study of blood T cell repertoires in COVID-19. Across the study: Researchers got acute and convalescent COVID-19 samples from the United States, Italy and Spain. In each case, the material was cDNA or gDNA derived from T cells, B-cell-depleted T cells, or PBMCs.

Sample: peripheral blood. The clonotype comes from a man aged 55-75 years who had recovered from COVID-19. The rearrangement joins TRBV5-1 to TRBJ1-4, with unresolved D. This chain's CDR3 is CASSPISSGEKLFF. The CDR3, as DNA: TGCGCCAGCAGCCCGATTAGCTCGGGGGAAAAACTGTTTTTT.